Given below is one T cell receptor (beta chain) in context. This entry comes from a study of STAT5B mutations in CD4+ large granular lymphocyte leukemia. The protocol was immunoSEQ multiplex PCR, while the TCRdb copy is restricted to in-frame clones and leaves out a portion. Of some 40,000 clones in the sample, 70% to 90% were seen once. CDR1 is KGHSH, CDR2 LQKENI, per germline. V was trimmed by 2 bases and J by 1 base, leaving 8 bases between them. This CDR3 comprises 14 residues. Sample: CD4+ T cells from blood buffy coats. The sequence was obtained from a human donor in good health. The chain links TRBV18 to TRBJ1-1; D is uncertain. The CDR3 coding sequence is TGTGCCAGCTCACCAACAACGGGGAACACTGAAGCTTTCTTT. Its translation: CASSPTTGNTEAFF.